This T cell receptor (beta chain) was profiled in a study of T cells after yellow fever vaccination. Study-wide points: Just a small share of clonotypes turned up in the CD4 compartment as well as the CD8 compartment.

TCRdb re-called the 5' RACE reads with MiXCR, one entry per CDR3 protein. The sample holds around 65,000 distinct CDR3 sequences, around 6.2% seen once. V lost 2 bases and J 3 bases, leaving 7 bases between the germline ends. The CDR3 contains 12 residues. The germline V gene has CDR1 GTSNPN and CDR2 SVGIG (reference sequence). This clonotype was recorded many times. Its antigen is unidentified. Sequenced here: CD4+ T cells sorted from PBMCs, sampled around 14 days after the first yellow fever vaccination. The chain combines TRBV30 with TRBJ1-2; TRBD1 is a possible D gene (6 bases). The TCR comes from a man in his late teens or twenties who received the YFV17D yellow fever vaccine. This CDR3 is CAWSPGDYGYTF. CDR3 bases: TGTGCCTGGAGTCCAGGGGACTATGGCTACACCTTC. Filled out from reference TRBV30 and TRBJ1-2, the complete variable domain reads SQTIHQWPATLVQPVGSPLSLECTVEGTSNPNLYWYRQAAGRGLQLLFYSVGIGQISSEVPQNLSASRPQDRQFILSSKKLLLSDSGFYLCAWSPGDYGYTFGSGTRLTVV.